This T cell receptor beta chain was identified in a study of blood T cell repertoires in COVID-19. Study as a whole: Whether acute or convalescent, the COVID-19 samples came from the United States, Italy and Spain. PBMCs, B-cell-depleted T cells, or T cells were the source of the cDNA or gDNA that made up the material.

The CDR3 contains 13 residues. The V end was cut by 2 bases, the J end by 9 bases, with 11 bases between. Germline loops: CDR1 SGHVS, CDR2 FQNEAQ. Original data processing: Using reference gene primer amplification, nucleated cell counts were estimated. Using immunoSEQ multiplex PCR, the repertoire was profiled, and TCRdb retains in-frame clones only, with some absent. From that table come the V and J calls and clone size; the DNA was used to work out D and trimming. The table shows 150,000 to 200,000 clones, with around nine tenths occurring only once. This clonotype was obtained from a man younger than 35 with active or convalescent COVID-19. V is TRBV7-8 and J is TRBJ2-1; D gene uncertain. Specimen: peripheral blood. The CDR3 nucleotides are TGTGCCAGCAGCTTAACGAGACACGCTGAGCAGTTCTTC. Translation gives CASSLTRHAEQFF.